One TCR beta chain is described in this entry. Its antigen is not identified. The sample belongs to a study of blood T cells in healthy people across ages. Alongside a J-beta primer mix, a sample-barcoded 5' primer served in a second PCR lasting about 7 to 12 cycles. One entry per CDR3 protein results from TCRdb running MiXCR on the 5' RACE reads. Altogether around 400,000 distinct CDR3 sequences are present, 45% to 60% being singletons, with the ten largest covering around 50%. CDR1 ENHRY and CDR2 SYGVKD come from the germline V gene. The germline V and J ends were trimmed by 5 bases and 5 bases, with 13 bases remaining between them. The CDR3 is made up of 13 amino acids. Findings and caveats of the study: One million T cells yielded diversity estimates that were considered underestimates.

Donors were systemically healthy Caucasian individuals from Russia aged about 6 to 95 years. The source of this sequence is a man aged 55 to 70 in good health. The genes are TRBV10-3 and TRBJ2-7; D may be TRBD1 or TRBD2 (5 bases each). The sample comprised blood. The CDR3 region is CAISTPEGNEQYF. The DNA of the CDR3 is TGTGCCATCAGTACACCCGAGGGGAACGAGCAGTACTTC.